This TCR beta chain derives from a study of blood T cells in healthy people across ages. For the second PCR, which ran for about 7 to 12 cycles, a sample-barcoded 5' primer and a J-beta primer mix were used. TCRdb processed the 5' RACE reads anew with MiXCR; each CDR3 protein has one entry. The sample records approximately 1,000,000 distinct CDR3 sequences, 30% to 40% being singletons. Extraction of total RNA produced a minimum of 5 micrograms from each sample. Study-level results: Donor CMV status was unknown, possibly confounding expanded clonotype changes. Long-lived donors carried more naive CD4+ cells and greater diversity than aged donors.

The sample holds a few counts of this clonotype. The antigen is not known. Per the germline V gene, CDR1 is MNHNY and CDR2 is SVGAGI (reference sequence). The CDR3 consists of 16 residues. With 5 bases clipped from V and 4 bases from J, the junction kept 13 bases outside the gene matches. This TCR was sampled from a man between 18 and 35 years old in good health. Sample: blood. This sequence joins TRBV6-6 and TRBJ1-2; 7 bases map to TRBD1. The CDR3 DNA is TGTGCCAGCAGTGGGCGGGGAGGACAGGAAGGCTATGGCTACACCTTC. The encoded protein is CASSGRGGQEGYGYTF.